These T cell receptor beta chains were read from a single sample in a study of shared clonotypes between healthy human individuals. Sequenced by immunoSEQ multiplex PCR; TCRdb stores in-frame clones only, minus some. Among approximately 530,000 clones, about 95% were seen once, and the ten largest hold about 0.064%. The sample comprised naive CD4+ T cells sorted from blood. Receptors were obtained from a woman aged 30 to 39 in good health. CDR3s include the opening cysteine and the closing phenylalanine or tryptophan. Size values are once, few and many counts, or a class for expanded clones, and some rows have none.

v_call,j_call,cdr3_length,clone_size,cdr3_aa
TRBV5-1,TRBJ2-7,17,.,CASSPKGLAGVGGEQYF
TRBV5-1,TRBJ2-7,13,.,CASSSHGGYEQYF
TRBV7-2,TRBJ1-2,16,.,CASSLVAQGPGYGYTF
TRBV5-1,TRBJ2-7,14,.,CASSLPTGAYEQYF
TRBV28,TRBJ1-2,13,.,CASRNPSNYGYTF
TRBV27,TRBJ2-7,14,.,CASSPTDTNYEQYF
TRBV10-3,TRBJ2-7,11,once,CAISRSYEQYF
TRBV5-4,TRBJ2-7,13,.,CASSFYGAYEQYF
TRBV4-3,TRBJ1-5,15,.,CASSPGATSNQPQHF
TRBV27,TRBJ2-5,15,.,CASRPAGVSRETQYF
TRBV6-5,TRBJ2-7,12,.,CASRRGTYEQYF
TRBV19,TRBJ2-7,13,.,CASSIEVAYEQYF
TRBV11-2,TRBJ2-7,15,.,CASRLGGRGSYEQYF
TRBV19,TRBJ1-5,19,.,CASSGRKDRASYSNQPQHF
TRBV27,TRBJ1-1,15,once,CASSTARQLDTEAFF
TRBV28,TRBJ1-1,13,.,CASSVRGRTEAFF
TRBV6-5,TRBJ1-6,16,once,CASSSVSGTVNSPLHF
TRBV2,TRBJ2-3,15,.,CASSEGGGGTDTQYF
TRBV4-1,TRBJ1-4,16,.,CASSHPLGQGGEKLFF
TRBV18,TRBJ1-4,13,.,CASSPGLKEKLFF
TRBV13,TRBJ2-3,19,.,CASSESHNSGRGSTDTQYF
TRBV11-1,TRBJ2-3,16,.,CASSFNRAKEADTQYF